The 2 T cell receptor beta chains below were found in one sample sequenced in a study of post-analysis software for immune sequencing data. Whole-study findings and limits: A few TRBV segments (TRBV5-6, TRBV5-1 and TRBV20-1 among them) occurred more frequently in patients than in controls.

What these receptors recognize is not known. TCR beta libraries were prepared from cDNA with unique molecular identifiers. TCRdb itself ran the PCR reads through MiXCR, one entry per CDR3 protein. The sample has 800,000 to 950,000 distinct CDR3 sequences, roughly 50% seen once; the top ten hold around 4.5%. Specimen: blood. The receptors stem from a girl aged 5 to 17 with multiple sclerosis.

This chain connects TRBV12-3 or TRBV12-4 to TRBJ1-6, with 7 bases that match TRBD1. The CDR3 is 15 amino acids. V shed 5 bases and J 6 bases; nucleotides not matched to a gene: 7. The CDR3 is CASSPQTGFNSPLHF. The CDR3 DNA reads TGTGCCAGCAGTCCACAGACAGGGTTTAATTCACCCCTCCACTTT.

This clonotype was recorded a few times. This CDR3 reads CSVKKTGDTQYF. The CDR3 region has the DNA TGCAGCGTAAAGAAAACCGGGGATACGCAGTATTTT. J is TRBJ2-3 and V is TRBV29-1; D not resolved. V lost 6 bases, J lost 6 bases, and 13 bases lay in between. The CDR3 is 12 residues long. Germline V CDR1 and CDR2: SQVTM, ANQGSEA.